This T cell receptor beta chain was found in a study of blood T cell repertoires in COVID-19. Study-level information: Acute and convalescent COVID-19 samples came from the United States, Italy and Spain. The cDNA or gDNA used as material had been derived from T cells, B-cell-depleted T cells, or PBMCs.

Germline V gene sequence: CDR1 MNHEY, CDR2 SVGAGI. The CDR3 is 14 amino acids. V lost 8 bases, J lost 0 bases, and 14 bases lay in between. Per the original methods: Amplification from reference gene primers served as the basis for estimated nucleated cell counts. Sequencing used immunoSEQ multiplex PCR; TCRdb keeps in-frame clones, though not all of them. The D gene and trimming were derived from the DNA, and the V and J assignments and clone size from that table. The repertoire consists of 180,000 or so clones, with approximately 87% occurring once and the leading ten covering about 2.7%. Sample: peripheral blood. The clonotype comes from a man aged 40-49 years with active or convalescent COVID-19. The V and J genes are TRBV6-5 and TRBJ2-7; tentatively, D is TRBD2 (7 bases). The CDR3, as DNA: TGTGCCAGCCACGGCGGGGGCTCCTCCTACGAGCAGTACTTC. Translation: CASHGGGSSYEQYF.